Shown below are 2 T cell receptor beta chains from a single sample sequenced in a study of T cells in localized non-small cell lung cancer. TCRdb keeps only in-frame clones here, not all; method: immunoSEQ multiplex PCR. The data hold about 36,000 clones, with around 90% observed a single time. This sample comprised peripheral blood, obtained before any cancer treatment. These receptors all come from an older female donor with stage I lung adenocarcinoma.

This chain joins TRBV18 and TRBJ1-3; D unresolved. The CDR3 loop spans 18 amino acids. V was pared by 4 bases and J by 0 bases, with 19 bases between. Per the germline V gene, CDR1 is KGHSH and CDR2 is LQKENI. The CDR3: CASSLGVVAEYSGNTIYF. DNA for the CDR3: TGTGCCAGCTCACTTGGAGTCGTAGCTGAATACTCTGGAAACACCATATATTTT.

The gene calls are TRBV19 and TRBJ1-1; D gene uncertain. V was clipped by 4 bases and J by 5 bases, with 5 bases between them. Germline loops: CDR1 LNHDA, CDR2 SQIVND (reference sequence). The CDR3 length is 11 residues. The CDR3 region has the DNA TGTGCCAGTAGTAGGGGAACTGAAGCTTTCTTT. Amino acid sequence: CASSRGTEAFF. The whole variable domain, filled in from reference TRBV19 and TRBJ1-1, reads DGGITQSPKYLFRKEGQNVTLSCEQNLNHDAMYWYRQDPGQGLRLIYYSQIVNDFQKGDIAEGYSVSREKKESFPLTVTSAQKNPTAFYLCASSRGTEAFFGQGTRLTVV.